The sequence of this T cell receptor beta chain was determined in a study of regulatory T cells in long-lasting Graves disease (dated by TCRdb to about 2021). At the level of the whole study: In the newly diagnosed Graves' disease group, patients had been taking antithyroid drugs for less than 3 months. A total of roughly 33 samples underwent TCR sequencing: roughly 13 from persistent and roughly 20 from newly diagnosed Graves' disease patients. The study took place in China and was registered as a clinical trial. Peripheral blood TCR sequencing and RNA sequencing compared persistent Graves' disease patients with newly diagnosed Graves' disease patients. Results and caveats for the whole study, not just this receptor: Because the primary lesion, thyroid tissue, could not be accessed, the study looked at peripheral blood alone. The authors noted that the small sample size was a limitation that may lower accuracy. Only the TCR beta chain was sequenced and analyzed. Persistent disease showed preferential use of TRBV28, TRBJ1-2 and TRBJ2-5, whereas newly diagnosed disease favored TRBV20-1 and TRBJ2-1. Lower TCR Shannon entropy and fewer highly expanded clones were observed in persistent Graves' disease patients than in newly diagnosed patients, which suggested clonal expansion. Persistent patients shared more public clonotypes among themselves (2,741) than newly diagnosed patients did (about 900).

The intended sense of this specimen's time point label: newly diagnosed GD, antithyroid drugs for less than 3 months. For both TCR sequencing and RNA sequencing, RNA was extracted from PBMCs in TRIzol. The diagnosis of Graves' disease was made according to American Thyroid Association guidelines. The patients came from an endocrinology department in Xi'an, China. Each patient gave roughly 10 milliliters of peripheral blood, collected in an EDTA anticoagulant tube. Ficoll Paque Plus density gradient separation was used to isolate PBMCs, and no further T cell sorting was performed. An Agilent 2100 Bioanalyzer and agarose gel were used to check RNA quality, while a NanoDrop 2000 measured RNA concentration. Library creation used multiplex PCR. For sequencing, an Illumina HiSeq 4000 was employed. To build TCR beta libraries, CDR3 regions were amplified by Arm-PCR using iRepertoire HTBI primers. Before sequencing, the PCR products underwent gel purification. In the authors' own workflow: A total of under 80 TRBV and some 15 TRBJ segments were identified across samples and were used for gene usage analysis of CDR3 amino acid clonotypes. Filtered high-quality paired reads were merged into contigs using COPE and FqMerger. BLAST was used to align contigs to IMGT TRBV, TRBD and TRBJ reference genes, and CDR3 was defined according to IMGT. Highly expanded clones were defined as clonotypes with a frequency above 0.1%. Repertoire diversity was measured by Shannon entropy, and V-J evenness by the Gini coefficient. A clonotype found in more than one individual was treated as public. TCRdb applied fastp at Q25 and MiXCR to the public reads, then kept only in-frame beta chains. Identical CDR3 proteins give one entry, which carries the most common genes and DNA. The V and J calls come from TCRdb's annotation, not from the publication. The sample table lists roughly 260,000 distinct CDR3 sequences, around 18% of them with a count of one. 14% of the sample is taken by the ten largest.

This clonotype was counted many times. The clone's antigen remains unknown. Nothing much larger sits one base from this clone, and base qualities are not available. V ends up 1 base short and J 9 bases short, with an unmatched junction base count of 2. Including cysteine and phenylalanine, the CDR3 has 12 amino acids. Only the CDR3 region is kept as DNA, spanning 36 bases read in frame from base 1. CDR1 and CDR2, per the germline V gene, are SQVTM and ANQGSEA. This sample was also put to use in a study of T cells in Graves' hyperthyroidism and ophthalmopathy. As the second publication notes: Stable Graves' hyperthyroidism was defined as the absence of progression to ophthalmopathy over 18 months of follow-up. Hyperthyroidism patients were newly diagnosed, had a disease duration of under 2 months, and were aged 18 to 65 years. Any patient with an uncontrolled infection, another autoimmune disease, pregnancy or lactation was excluded. Diagnoses were based on clinical symptoms, serum thyroxine and TRAb, thyroid ultrasound and orbital computed tomography. The first round of RT-PCR for the TCR CDR3 was performed with the HTBI primer set and the Qiagen OneStep RT-PCR kit. Most expanded thyroid clonotypes (frequency above 0.001) were also found in blood, which suggests that blood repertoires may mirror thyroid immune responses. A 13 V-J signature model separated ophthalmopathy from stable hyperthyroidism, with around 90% sensitivity and 81.08% specificity in cross-validation and 80%/75% in testing. In validation, progression to ophthalmopathy was predicted by the model with approximately 67% sensitivity and 72% to 85% specificity, a median of approximately 6.5 months before onset. To identify TCR V-J signatures that set the groups apart, the researchers used a discovery cohort of about a hundred patients, made up of some 41 with Graves' ophthalmopathy and around 58 with stable Graves' hyperthyroidism. Prospective prediction of ophthalmopathy was tested in an independent validation cohort consisting of 18 to 20 hyperthyroidism patients and around 16 patients who later progressed to ophthalmopathy. The roughly 100 discovery patients were divided at random into training and test sets in a 7:3 ratio. In addition, the study compared T-cell repertoires in thyroid tissue and in blood from several Graves' hyperthyroidism patients. Following sampling, methimazole starting at 30 mg daily was given to hyperthyroidism patients, and high-dose intravenous methylprednisolone was given to ophthalmopathy patients. Libraries were constructed in a second round of multiplex PCR, after which size selection and purification were carried out. Paired-end sequencing of the libraries was performed with 100 bp reads on an Illumina HiSeq2000. SOAPnuke was used to process the raw data, removing reads that contained adapters or uncalled bases, had a mean Phred below 15, or lacked an exact match to the constant primer or identifier. COPE v1.2.5 was used to merge high-quality paired reads, and clonotypes were defined as unique nucleotide sequences. MiTCR v1.1 was used to align the clonotypes against IMGT TRBV, TRBD and TRBJ reference segments. The analysis was restricted to V-J combinations with a frequency above 0.0001, which together covered 99.2% of the repertoires. A TCS score was defined as the ratio between F50 (clonal expansion) and ExV (chaos), using BLOSUM62-based TCRdist between CDR3 peptides within each V-J. Welch's t-statistics and random forest reduced around 510 V-J features to about 13, which were used in a naive Bayes classifier (R e1071). Sample size was not statistically predetermined, and blinding of investigators to group allocation was not performed. According to the paper, TCR Vbeta CDR3 sequencing was carried out on 135 peripheral blood samples, which came from 40 to 45 ophthalmopathy, under 80 hyperthyroidism and roughly 17 progressor patients.

The specimen comprised peripheral blood mononuclear cells (PBMCs), sampled at new diagnosis, from a patient treated with antithyroid drugs. The sequence derives from a woman aged 25 to 39 with Graves disease. Donor details come from another sample of the same person, matched by shared clones. The chain is assembled from TRBV29-1 and TRBJ2-3, and 9 junctional nucleotides match TRBD1. The CDR3 protein is CSVEADRGTQYF. The sequenced DNA: TGCAGCGTTGAAGCGGACAGGGGCACGCAGTATTTT.